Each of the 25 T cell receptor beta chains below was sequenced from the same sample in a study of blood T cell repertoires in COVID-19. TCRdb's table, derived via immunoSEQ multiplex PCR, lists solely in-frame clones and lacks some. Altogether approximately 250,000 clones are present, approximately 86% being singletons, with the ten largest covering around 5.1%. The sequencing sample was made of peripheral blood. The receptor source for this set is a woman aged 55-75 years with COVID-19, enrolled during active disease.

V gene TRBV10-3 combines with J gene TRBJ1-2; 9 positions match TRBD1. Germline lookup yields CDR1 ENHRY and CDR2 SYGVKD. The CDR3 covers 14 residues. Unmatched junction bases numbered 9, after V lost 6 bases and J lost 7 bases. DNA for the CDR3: TGTGCCATCAGCCCGGACAGGGGATTTGGTGGCTACACCTTC. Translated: CAISPDRGFGGYTF.

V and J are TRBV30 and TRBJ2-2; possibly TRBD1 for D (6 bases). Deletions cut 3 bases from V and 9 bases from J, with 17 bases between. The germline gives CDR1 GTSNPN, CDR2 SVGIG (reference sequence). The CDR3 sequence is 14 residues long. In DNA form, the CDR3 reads TGTGCCTGGAGCGGGACAATCCAAATCCGGGAGCTGTTTTTT. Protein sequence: CAWSGTIQIRELFF.

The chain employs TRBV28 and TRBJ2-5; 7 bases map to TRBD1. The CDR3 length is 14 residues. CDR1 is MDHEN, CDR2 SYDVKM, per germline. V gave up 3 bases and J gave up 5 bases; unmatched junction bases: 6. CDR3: CASSLQGVLETQYF. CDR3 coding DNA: TGTGCCAGCAGTTTGCAGGGGGTTTTGGAGACCCAGTACTTC.

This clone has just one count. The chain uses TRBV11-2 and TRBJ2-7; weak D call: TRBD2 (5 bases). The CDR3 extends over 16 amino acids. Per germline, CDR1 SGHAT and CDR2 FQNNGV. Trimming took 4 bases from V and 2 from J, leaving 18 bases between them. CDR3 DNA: TGTGCCAGCAGCTGGAGAGCGGCCCCCCTGGCCTACGAGCAGTACTTC. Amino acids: CASSWRAAPLAYEQYF.

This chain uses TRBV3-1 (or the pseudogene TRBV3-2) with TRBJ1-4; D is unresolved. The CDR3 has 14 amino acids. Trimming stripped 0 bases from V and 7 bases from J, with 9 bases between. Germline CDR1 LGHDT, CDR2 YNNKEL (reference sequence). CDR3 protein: CASSQDTRGEKLFF. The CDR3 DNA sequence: TGTGCCAGCAGCCAAGATACCCGGGGTGAAAAACTGTTTTTT.

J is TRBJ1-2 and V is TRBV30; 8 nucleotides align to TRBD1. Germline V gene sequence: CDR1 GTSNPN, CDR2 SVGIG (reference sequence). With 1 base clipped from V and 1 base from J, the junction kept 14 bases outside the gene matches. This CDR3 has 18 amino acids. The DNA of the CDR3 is TGTGCCTGGAGTGACCGACGGGACAGGACCTTTTTTAACTATGGCTACACCTTC. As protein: CAWSDRRDRTFFNYGYTF.

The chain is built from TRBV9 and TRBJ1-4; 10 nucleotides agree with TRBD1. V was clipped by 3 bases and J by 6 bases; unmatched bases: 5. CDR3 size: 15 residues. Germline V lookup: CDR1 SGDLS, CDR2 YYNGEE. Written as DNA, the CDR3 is TGTGCCAGCAGCGCTCCGACAGGGGGCTATGAAAAACTGTTTTTT. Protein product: CASSAPTGGYEKLFF.

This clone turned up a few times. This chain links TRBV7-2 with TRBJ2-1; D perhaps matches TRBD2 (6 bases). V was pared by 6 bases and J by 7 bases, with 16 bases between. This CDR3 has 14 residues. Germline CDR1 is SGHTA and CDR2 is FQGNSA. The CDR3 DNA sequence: TGTGCCAGCAGTAGAAGCGGGCTCGGGAATGAGCAGTTCTTC. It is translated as CASSRSGLGNEQFF. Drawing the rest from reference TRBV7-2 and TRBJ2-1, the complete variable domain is GAGVSQSPSNKVTEKGKDVELRCDPISGHTALYWYRQSLGQGLEFLIYFQGNSAPDKSGLPSDRFSAERTGGSVSTLTIQRTQQEDSAVYLCASSRSGLGNEQFFGPGTRLTVL.

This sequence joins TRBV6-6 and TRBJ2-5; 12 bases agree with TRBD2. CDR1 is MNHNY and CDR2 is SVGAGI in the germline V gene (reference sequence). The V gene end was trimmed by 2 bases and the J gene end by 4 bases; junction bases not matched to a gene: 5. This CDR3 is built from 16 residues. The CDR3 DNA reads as TGTGCCAGCAGTTACCTCGGACTAGCGGGACGAGAGACCCAGTACTTC. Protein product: CASSYLGLAGRETQYF.

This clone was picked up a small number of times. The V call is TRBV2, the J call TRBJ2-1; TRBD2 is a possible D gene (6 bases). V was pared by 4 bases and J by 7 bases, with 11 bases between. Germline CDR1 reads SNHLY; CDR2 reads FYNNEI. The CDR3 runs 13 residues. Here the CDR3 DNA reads TGTGCCAGCAGTGTGGAAGGGAGGAATGAGCAGTTCTTC. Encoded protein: CASSVEGRNEQFF.

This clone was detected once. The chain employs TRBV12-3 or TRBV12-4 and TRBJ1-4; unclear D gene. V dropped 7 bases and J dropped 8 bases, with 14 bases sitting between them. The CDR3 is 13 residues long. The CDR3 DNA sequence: TGTGCCAGCACCTCGAGGAGTGGGGAAAAACTGTTTTTT. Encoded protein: CASTSRSGEKLFF.

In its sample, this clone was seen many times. CDR3 DNA sequence: TGTGCCAGCAGTCCCTCCGGTGGACATAGGAACACTGAAGCTTTCTTT. This codes for CASSPSGGHRNTEAFF. This sequence joins TRBV27 and TRBJ1-1, with D possibly being TRBD1 (5 bases). The CDR3 has 16 amino acids. CDR1 and CDR2 from the germline V gene are MNHEY and SMNVEV (reference sequence). Trimming left V 5 bases short and J 1 base short, with 17 bases between.

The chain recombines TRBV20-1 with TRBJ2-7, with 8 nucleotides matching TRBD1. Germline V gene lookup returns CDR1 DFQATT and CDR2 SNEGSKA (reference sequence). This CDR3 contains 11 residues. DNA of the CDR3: TGCAGCATACAGGGGGGCTACGAGCAGTACTTC. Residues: CSIQGGYEQYF.

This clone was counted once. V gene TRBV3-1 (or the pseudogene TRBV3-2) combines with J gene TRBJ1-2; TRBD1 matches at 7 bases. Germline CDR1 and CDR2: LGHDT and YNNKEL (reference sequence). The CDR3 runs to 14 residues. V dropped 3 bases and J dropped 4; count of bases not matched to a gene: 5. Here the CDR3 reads CASSQTTGAYGYTF. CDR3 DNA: TGTGCCAGCAGCCAGACCACAGGGGCCTATGGCTACACCTTC.

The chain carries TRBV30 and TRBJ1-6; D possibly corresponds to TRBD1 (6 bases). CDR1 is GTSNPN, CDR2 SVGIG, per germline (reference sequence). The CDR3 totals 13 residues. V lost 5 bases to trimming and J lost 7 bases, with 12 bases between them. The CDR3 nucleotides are TGTGCCTGGTCATCCCAGGGGAATTCACCCCTCCACTTT. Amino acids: CAWSSQGNSPLHF. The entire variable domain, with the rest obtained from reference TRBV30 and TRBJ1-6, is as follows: SQTIHQWPATLVQPVGSPLSLECTVEGTSNPNLYWYRQAAGRGLQLLFYSVGIGQISSEVPQNLSASRPQDRQFILSSKKLLLSDSGFYLCAWSSQGNSPLHFGNGTRLTVT.

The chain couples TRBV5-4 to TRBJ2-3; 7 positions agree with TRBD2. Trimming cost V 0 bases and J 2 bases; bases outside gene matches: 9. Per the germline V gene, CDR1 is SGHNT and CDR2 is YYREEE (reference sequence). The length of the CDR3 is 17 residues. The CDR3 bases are TGTGCCAGCAGCTTGGGCAGTGGCGGGAGAGTCACAGATACGCAGTATTTT. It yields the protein CASSLGSGGRVTDTQYF.

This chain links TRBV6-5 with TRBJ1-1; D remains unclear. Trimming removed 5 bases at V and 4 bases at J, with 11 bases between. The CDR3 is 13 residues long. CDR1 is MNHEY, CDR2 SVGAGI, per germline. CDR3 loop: CASSSRGFTEAFF. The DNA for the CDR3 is TGTGCCAGCAGTAGCCGAGGGTTCACTGAAGCTTTCTTT.

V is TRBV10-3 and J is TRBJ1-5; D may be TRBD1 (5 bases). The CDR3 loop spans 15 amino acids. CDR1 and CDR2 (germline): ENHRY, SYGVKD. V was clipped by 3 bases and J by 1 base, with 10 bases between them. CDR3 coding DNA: TGTGCCATCAGTGATGGCAGGGAAAGCAATCAGCCCCAGCATTTT. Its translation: CAISDGRESNQPQHF.

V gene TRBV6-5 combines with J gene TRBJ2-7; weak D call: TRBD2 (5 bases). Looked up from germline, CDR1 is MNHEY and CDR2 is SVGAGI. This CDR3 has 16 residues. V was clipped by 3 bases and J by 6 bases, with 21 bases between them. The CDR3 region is CASSYPLTSLGCEQYF. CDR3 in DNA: TGTGCCAGCAGTTATCCCTTAACTAGTTTAGGCTGCGAGCAGTACTTC.

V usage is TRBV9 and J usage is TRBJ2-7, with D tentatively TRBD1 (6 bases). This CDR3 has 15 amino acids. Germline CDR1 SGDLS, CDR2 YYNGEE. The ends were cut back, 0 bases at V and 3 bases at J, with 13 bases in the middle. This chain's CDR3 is CASSVGGDTGYEQYF. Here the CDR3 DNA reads TGTGCCAGCAGCGTAGGAGGGGACACCGGCTACGAGCAGTACTTC. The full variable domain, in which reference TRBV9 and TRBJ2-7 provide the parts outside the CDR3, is DSGVTQTPKHLITATGQRVTLRCSPRSGDLSVYWYQQSLDQGLQFLIQYYNGEERAKGNILERFSAQQFPDLHSELNLSSLELGDSALYFCASSVGGDTGYEQYFGPGTRLTVT.

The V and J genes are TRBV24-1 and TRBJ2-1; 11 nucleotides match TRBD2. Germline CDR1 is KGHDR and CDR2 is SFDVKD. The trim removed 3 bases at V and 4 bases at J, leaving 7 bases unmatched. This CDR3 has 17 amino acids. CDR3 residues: CATSDPIAGGKYNEQFF. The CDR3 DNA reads TGTGCCACCAGTGATCCAATAGCGGGAGGGAAATACAATGAGCAGTTCTTC.

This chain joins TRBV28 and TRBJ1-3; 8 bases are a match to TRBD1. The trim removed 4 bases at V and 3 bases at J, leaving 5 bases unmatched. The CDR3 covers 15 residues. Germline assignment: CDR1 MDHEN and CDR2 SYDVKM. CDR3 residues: CASSYPTGGGNTIYF. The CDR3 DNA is TGTGCCAGCAGTTACCCTACAGGGGGTGGAAACACCATATATTTT.

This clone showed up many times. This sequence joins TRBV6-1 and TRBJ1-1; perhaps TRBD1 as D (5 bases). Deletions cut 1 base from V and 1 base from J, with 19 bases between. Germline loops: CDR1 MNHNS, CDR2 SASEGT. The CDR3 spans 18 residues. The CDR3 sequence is CASSEDAPDSGGNTEAFF. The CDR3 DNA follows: TGTGCCAGCAGTGAAGACGCTCCGGACTCCGGGGGGAACACTGAAGCTTTCTTT.

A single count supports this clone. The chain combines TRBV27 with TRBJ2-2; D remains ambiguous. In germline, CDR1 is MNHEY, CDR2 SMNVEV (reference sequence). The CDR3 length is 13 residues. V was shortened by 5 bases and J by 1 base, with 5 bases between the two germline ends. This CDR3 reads CASSLRNTGELFF. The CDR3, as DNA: TGTGCCAGCAGTCTTAGGAACACCGGGGAGCTGTTTTTT.

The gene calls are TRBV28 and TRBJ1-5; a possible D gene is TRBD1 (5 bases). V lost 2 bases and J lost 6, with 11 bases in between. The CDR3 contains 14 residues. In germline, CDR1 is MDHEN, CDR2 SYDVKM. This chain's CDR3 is CASSLGWGSQPQHF. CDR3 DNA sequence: TGTGCCAGCAGTTTAGGCTGGGGCAGTCAGCCCCAGCATTTT.